A selection of T cell receptor beta chains follows, all from one sample in a study of T cells in Graves' hyperthyroidism and ophthalmopathy. MiXCR was run by TCRdb on the multiplex PCR reads, yielding one entry per CDR3 protein. The sample includes around 700,000 distinct CDR3 sequences, 15% to 20% of them seen just once. The sequenced sample was blood. These receptors were obtained from a woman aged 45-65 years with Graves' hyperthyroidism that later progressed to Graves' ophthalmopathy. Each CDR3 is given with its conserved first and last residue. D genes are given only for firm matches. The size entry is marked missing in some rows and otherwise reads once, few, many or a size class.

V	D	size	J	CDR3	DNA
TRBV28	TRBD1	.	TRBJ2-2	CASRPGGNTGELFF	TGTGCCAGCAGGCCAGGGGGAAACACCGGGGAGCTGTTTTTT
TRBV5-1	.	.	TRBJ2-5	CASSLKAGQPQETQYF	TGCGCCAGCAGCCTAAAAGCGGGACAGCCCCAAGAGACCCAGTACTTC
TRBV4-1	.	.	TRBJ1-5	CASSQEGGVQPQHF	TGCGCCAGCAGCCAAGAGGGAGGGGTCCAGCCCCAGCATTTT
TRBV6-5	.	many	TRBJ2-5	CASSYVQQETQYF	TGTGCCAGCAGTTACGTCCAGCAAGAGACCCAGTACTTC
TRBV18	.	few	TRBJ2-7	CASSRGGDFSYEQYF	TGTGCCAGCTCACGGGGGGGCGATTTCTCCTACGAGCAGTACTTC
TRBV3-1	.	few	TRBJ2-7	CASSQDPTFGDEQYF	TGTGCCAGCAGCCAAGATCCTACATTTGGAGACGAGCAGTACTTC
TRBV5-1	.	once	TRBJ1-6	CASSGRGVGNSPLHF	TGCGCCAGCAGCGGTCGGGGGGTCGGTAATTCACCCCTCCACTTT
TRBV11-1	.	many	TRBJ1-3	CASSYGPTASGNTIYF	TGTGCCAGCAGCTACGGACCGACCGCGTCTGGAAACACCATATATTTT
TRBV6-1	.	many	TRBJ2-7	CASSEGRGIIYEQYF	TGTGCCAGCAGTGAAGGGCGGGGTATAATCTACGAGCAGTACTTC
TRBV10-3	.	.	TRBJ1-2	CAISVGSLSNYGYTF	TGTGCCATCAGTGTCGGCAGTCTTTCTAACTATGGCTACACCTTC
TRBV15	.	few	TRBJ2-1	CATSTPGRNNEQFF	TGTGCCACCAGCACCCCGGGGCGGAACAATGAGCAGTTCTTC
TRBV7-3	TRBD1	many	TRBJ2-1	CASSPQTGLSSYNEQFF	TGTGCCAGCAGCCCCCAGACAGGGTTGAGCTCCTACAATGAGCAGTTCTTC
TRBV5-1	.	few	TRBJ1-1	CASSLPPHEAFF	TGCGCCAGCAGCTTGCCCCCACATGAAGCTTTCTTT
TRBV13	.	few	TRBJ2-1	CASSLAEEQFF	TGTGCCAGCAGCTTAGCAGAGGAGCAGTTCTTC
TRBV12-3/TRBV12-4	.	many	TRBJ1-2	CASSDRIVYGYTF	TGTGCCAGCAGTGACCGCATCGTCTATGGCTACACCTTC
TRBV20-1	.	many	TRBJ2-7	CSARRGEVAYEQYF	TGCAGTGCTAGGAGGGGGGAAGTAGCGTACGAGCAGTACTTC
TRBV5-1	TRBD1	many	TRBJ1-1	CASSQIVGTGGTEAFF	TGCGCCAGCAGCCAAATAGTCGGGACAGGGGGCACTGAAGCTTTCTTT
TRBV11-3	.	many	TRBJ2-2	CASSLDDRTGELFF	TGTGCCAGCAGCTTAGATGACAGGACTGGGGAGCTGTTTTTT
TRBV2	.	few	TRBJ1-5	CASSETGPYLSRNQPQHF	TGTGCCAGCAGTGAAACAGGGCCCTATTTATCACGCAATCAGCCCCAGCATTTT
TRBV20-1	.	many	TRBJ2-3	CSARDGTRNTQYF	TGCAGTGCTAGGGACGGTACAAGAAATACGCAGTATTTT
TRBV27	.	.	TRBJ2-5	CASSLSIGGKTQYF	TGTGCCAGCAGTTTATCGATAGGAGGGAAGACCCAGTACTTC
TRBV10-1	TRBD1	few	TRBJ1-3	CASTGTAGNTIYF	TGCGCCAGCACCGGGACAGCTGGAAACACCATATATTTT
TRBV19	TRBD1	.	TRBJ1-2	CASSIGTGVNYGYTF	TGTGCCAGTAGTATAGGGACAGGAGTTAACTATGGCTACACCTTC
TRBV27	TRBD1	few	TRBJ2-1	CASQAGGLRYNEQFF	TGTGCCAGCCAGGCAGGGGGCTTACGATACAATGAGCAGTTCTTC
TRBV2	.	many	TRBJ1-5	CASNTGLWQPQHF	TGTGCCAGCAATACAGGGTTGTGGCAGCCCCAGCATTTT
TRBV12-3/TRBV12-4	.	many	TRBJ1-2	CASSLALIGGYGYTF	TGTGCCAGCAGTTTAGCGCTCATTGGCGGCTATGGCTACACCTTC